One and the same sample provided the 8 T cell receptor beta chains below, sequenced in a study of T cell changes during pregnancy in multiple sclerosis. Assay used: immunoSEQ multiplex PCR; TCRdb lists only in-frame clones, some missing. The data show about 39,000 clones, with 90% to 95% seen just once and approximately 0.35% held by the top ten. The sequenced sample was CD4+ T cells from peripheral blood mononuclear cells, obtained after pregnancy. The receptors stem from a female donor with multiple sclerosis, enrolled in a pregnancy study.

The chain uses TRBV10-3 and TRBJ1-3; no firm D call. Germline V CDR1 and CDR2: ENHRY, SYGVKD. This CDR3 has 14 amino acids. Trimming removed 10 bases at V and 0 bases at J, with 13 bases between. CDR3 in DNA: TGTGCCACCACCGGGATTAACTCTGGAAACACCATATATTTT. Encoded protein: CATTGINSGNTIYF.

The chain carries TRBV11-3 and TRBJ2-7, with TRBD1 matching 11 bases. V was clipped by 5 bases and J by 6 bases; unmatched bases: 9. Germline loops: CDR1 SGHNT, CDR2 YENEEA. The CDR3 covers 15 residues. CDR3 residues: CASSNGQGASGEQYF. The DNA of the CDR3 is TGTGCCAGCAGCAACGGACAGGGGGCGTCTGGCGAGCAGTACTTC.

This clone was found once. The J gene is TRBJ2-5, the V gene TRBV11-2; 9 bases are a match to TRBD2. The V gene's germline CDR1 is SGHAT and CDR2 FQNNGV. CDR3 length equals 16 residues. Unmatched junction bases numbered 9, after V lost 5 bases and J lost 2 bases. The CDR3 protein is CASSLLAGAKQETQYF. CDR3 nucleotide sequence: TGTGCCAGCAGCCTGTTAGCGGGGGCGAAACAAGAGACCCAGTACTTC.

The chain employs TRBV6-1 and TRBJ1-3; 7 nucleotides agree with TRBD1. Germline values: CDR1 MNHNS, CDR2 SASEGT. V shed 4 bases and J 9 bases; nucleotides not matched to a gene: 9. The CDR3 spans 14 residues. The CDR3 spells CASSAIRDSSTIYF. CDR3 DNA: TGTGCCAGCAGTGCAATCCGGGACAGTTCCACCATATATTTT.

Here the CDR3 reads CAISESPGETQYF. The CDR3 region has the DNA TGTGCCATCAGTGAGTCGCCGGGGGAGACCCAGTACTTC. V usage is TRBV10-3 and J usage is TRBJ2-5; D might be TRBD2 (5 bases). The CDR3 is made up of 13 amino acids. The V end was cut by 0 bases, the J end by 5 bases, with 7 bases between. The germline gives CDR1 ENHRY, CDR2 SYGVKD.

The chain links TRBV7-8 to TRBJ2-1; 8 nucleotides match TRBD1. V was clipped by 1 base and J by 9 bases; unmatched bases: 2. Germline CDR1 is SGHVS and CDR2 is FQNEAQ. This CDR3 is built from 13 residues. CDR3 in DNA: TGTGCCAGCAGCTTAGGGACAGGGAGTGAGCAGTTCTTC. Its translation: CASSLGTGSEQFF. Based on the CDR3 plus reference TRBV7-8 and TRBJ2-1, the full variable domain is GAGVSQSPRYKVAKRGQDVALRCDPISGHVSLFWYQQALGQGPEFLTYFQNEAQLDKSGLPSDRFFAERPEGSVSTLKIQRTQQEDSAVYLCASSLGTGSEQFFGPGTRLTVL.

The J gene is TRBJ1-5, the V gene TRBV12-5; possible D gene TRBD1, 6 bases. Trimming stripped 8 bases from V and 0 bases from J, with 20 bases between. This CDR3 has 17 amino acids. Germline CDR1 is LGHNT and CDR2 is FRNRAP. CDR3 sequence: CASSAAGDLYSNQPQHF. DNA for the CDR3: TGTGCTAGTTCCGCGGCAGGGGACCTCTATAGCAATCAGCCCCAGCATTTT. The complete variable domain, with remaining parts taken from reference TRBV12-5 and TRBJ1-5, reads DARVTQTPRHKVTEMGQEVTMRCQPILGHNTVFWYRQTMMQGLELLAYFRNRAPLDDSGMPKDRFSAEMPDATLATLKIQPSEPRDSAVYFCASSAAGDLYSNQPQHFGDGTRLSIL.

CDR3 region: CASSEQKNTEAFF. CDR3 nucleotide sequence: TGTGCCAGCAGTGAACAGAAGAACACTGAAGCTTTCTTT. J is TRBJ1-1 and V is TRBV6-4; D gene unclear. The CDR3 loop spans 13 amino acids. Trimming cost V 3 bases and J 1 base, with 6 bases left between them. Per the germline V gene, CDR1 is MRHNA and CDR2 is SNTAGT.